This paragraph reports one TCR beta chain. Its antigen is undetermined. This CDR3 spans 11 amino acids. In germline, CDR1 is ENHRY, CDR2 SYGVKD. With 10 bases removed from V and 8 bases from J, the gap between germline ends came to 11 bases. This record comes from a study of long-term antiretroviral therapy in people with HIV. Study results and caveats: Even long-term ART left TRB diversity below transplant donor controls, despite gains.

Version v3.0 of the immunoSEQ assay ran at survey level. This table comes from immunoSEQ multiplex PCR, and its TCRdb copy is limited to in-frame clones, with some not included. Of around 25,000 clones in the sample, about 80% were seen once. V is TRBV10-3 and J is TRBJ2-2, with no clear D. The source is a woman between 35 and 50 years old with HIV. Sequenced material: unsorted PBMCs, taken 1.1 years before starting antiretroviral therapy. The CDR3 loop reads CATGPAGELFF. As DNA, the CDR3 is TGTGCCACCGGGCCGGCAGGGGAGCTGTTTTTT.